This passage covers 30 T cell receptor beta chains from one sample sequenced in a study of sequential checkpoint blockade in melanoma. Assay used: immunoSEQ multiplex PCR; TCRdb lists only in-frame clones, some missing. The sample has approximately 2,700 clones, roughly 21% seen once. The treatment denotes: randomized to nivolumab then ipilimumab (arm A) or the reverse (arm B). The sequences come from tumor tissue (inferred from file names), collected from a patient given nivolumab and ipilimumab in sequence. These receptors all stem from a human donor with melanoma.

The chain employs TRBV15 and TRBJ1-4, with TRBD1 identical over 8 bases. Germline V gene data show CDR1 as LNHNV and CDR2 as YYDKDF (reference sequence). There are 15 residues in the CDR3. V was clipped by 5 bases and J by 8 bases; unmatched bases: 10. Written as DNA, the CDR3 is TGTGCCACCAGCCAAAACAGGGGGTTAGGGGAAAAACTGTTTTTT. Translated, it gives CATSQNRGLGEKLFF.

V gene TRBV7-5 combines with J gene TRBJ2-2; the table's TRBD1 call for D was not verified on the DNA. TRBV7-5 is tagged as a pseudogene. The CDR3 runs 16 residues. The CDR3 is CASSSNRGRFTGELFF. The CDR3 DNA follows: TGTGCCAGCAGCTCAAACAGGGGGCGGTTCACCGGGGAGCTGTTTTTT.

Written as DNA, the CDR3 is TGTGCCACCCACCCCCAGACAGGGTGGGATGGCTACACCTTC. Its protein is CATHPQTGWDGYTF. The V call is TRBV10-3, the J call TRBJ1-2, with 7 bases matching TRBD1. The germline gives CDR1 ENHRY, CDR2 SYGVKD. CDR3 length: 14 amino acids. The V gene end was trimmed by 10 bases and the J gene end by 6 bases; junction bases not matched to a gene: 14.

This clone was counted once. The rearrangement uses TRBV18 and TRBJ1-1; possible D gene TRBD1, 5 bases. Per the germline V gene, CDR1 is KGHSH and CDR2 is LQKENI. The germline V and J ends were trimmed by 2 bases and 4 bases, with 14 bases remaining between them. This CDR3 contains 15 residues. The CDR3 coding sequence is TGTGCCAGCTCACCAGAGGGGATTGGAAGCACTGAAGCTTTCTTT. Translating gives CASSPEGIGSTEAFF.

This clone was counted a few times. The chain uses TRBV11-3 and TRBJ2-2; the match to TRBD2 covers 7 bases. Germline V gives CDR1 SGHNT, CDR2 YENEEA. The CDR3 is 16 amino acids. V shed 5 bases and J 0 bases; nucleotides not matched to a gene: 6. The CDR3 is CASSPGGVSNTGELFF. In DNA form, the CDR3 reads TGTGCCAGCAGCCCTGGGGGGGTCTCGAACACCGGGGAGCTGTTTTTT.

This clone has a handful of counts. This chain connects TRBV23-1 to TRBJ2-2; D gene ambiguous. TRBV23-1 is classed as an ORF, of uncertain function. The CDR3 spans 13 residues. Trimming shortened V by 6 bases and J by 6 bases, and 11 bases separated the two germline ends. The CDR3 loop is CASSLVRAGELFF. CDR3 nucleotide sequence: TGCGCCAGCAGCTTAGTAAGGGCCGGGGAGCTGTTTTTT.

This clone was recorded at least ten times. The chain employs TRBV2 and TRBJ2-1, with TRBD2 matching over 9 bases. CDR1 SNHLY and CDR2 FYNNEI come from the germline V gene. Losses at the gene ends were 5 bases for V and 7 bases for J; bases not matched to a gene: 12. The CDR3 runs to 16 residues. The CDR3 region is CASSTKSSGAGNEQFF. CDR3 nucleotide sequence: TGTGCCAGCAGTACCAAGTCTAGCGGGGCGGGGAATGAGCAGTTCTTC. The full variable domain, its missing parts supplied by reference TRBV2 and TRBJ2-1, is EPEVTQTPSHQVTQMGQEVILRCVPISNHLYFYWYRQILGQKVEFLVSFYNNEISEKSEIFDDQFSVERPDGSNFTLKIRSTKLEDSAMYFCASSTKSSGAGNEQFFGPGTRLTVL.

This clone has only a few counts. The V call is TRBV4-1, the J call TRBJ2-7; tentative D call: TRBD2 (6 bases). The germline gives CDR1 MGHRA, CDR2 YSYEKL. The CDR3 contains 17 residues. V was cut by 4 bases and J by 7 bases, with 26 bases left in between. The CDR3 nucleotides read TGCGCCAGCAGCCTTCGAGCCCCAGCGGGCCAGGGTGAAGAGCAGTACTTC. Its protein product is CASSLRAPAGQGEEQYF.

This clone was seen a handful of times. The rearrangement links TRBV6-8 to TRBJ2-7, with 8 bases identical to TRBD2. CDR3 length: 15 residues. Germline loops: CDR1 MNHGY, CDR2 SAAAGT. J was trimmed by 7 bases and V by 6 bases; bases with no gene match: 14. CDR3 DNA: TGTGCCAGCAGCCGAACACGGGGGGGCGCAGGGGAGCAGTACTTC. Its translation: CASSRTRGGAGEQYF.

This chain uses TRBV6-8 with TRBJ1-2, with 8 bases matching TRBD1. Germline CDR1 is MNHGY and CDR2 is SAAAGT. The CDR3 extends over 16 amino acids. After removal of 6 bases from V and 7 bases from J, the junction contained 16 bases not matched to a gene. CDR3 DNA: TGTGCCAGCAGGGGGACAGGAGTTCCTATTGAAAGTGGCTACACCTTC. The encoded protein is CASRGTGVPIESGYTF.

The V call is TRBV30, the J call TRBJ2-7; the D is unclear. Trimming shortened V by 3 bases and J by 4 bases, and 7 bases separated the two germline ends. CDR1 GTSNPN and CDR2 SVGIG come from the germline V gene (reference sequence). The CDR3 is 11 residues long. The CDR3 bases are TGTGCCTGGAGGGGTTATTACGAGCAGTACTTC. Amino acid sequence: CAWRGYYEQYF.

The chain recombines TRBV14 with TRBJ1-2, with D perhaps TRBD1 (6 bases). The V end lost 8 bases, the J end lost 6 bases, and 19 bases lay between the germline ends. The CDR3 is 14 residues long. Germline V CDR1 and CDR2: SGHDN, FVKESK. CDR3 DNA: TGTGCCAGCCGTCCAGGGTCTTGGGGGCATGGCTACACCTTC. Translated, it gives CASRPGSWGHGYTF.

The chain recombines TRBV28 with TRBJ2-7, with a possible D match to TRBD1 (6 bases). The V and J ends lost 8 bases and 0 bases respectively, with 17 bases between them. Germline V gene sequence: CDR1 MDHEN, CDR2 SYDVKM. CDR3 length: 15 residues. CDR3 DNA sequence: TGTGCCAGCCAGGTGACAGGAGCAAGCTCCTACGAGCAGTACTTC. Its translation is CASQVTGASSYEQYF.

This clone was observed at least ten times. The rearrangement joins TRBV6-1 to TRBJ1-5; D ambiguous. Per germline, CDR1 MNHNS and CDR2 SASEGT. Trimming cost V 1 base and J 6 bases, with 13 bases left between them. CDR3 length equals 15 residues. CDR3 in DNA: TGTGCCAGCAGTGAAGGCAGTGGGGTTAGTCAGCCCCAGCATTTT. It yields the protein CASSEGSGVSQPQHF.

The chain carries TRBV18 and TRBJ1-4, with D uncertain. The V end lost 3 bases, the J end lost 5 bases, and 13 bases lay between the germline ends. Germline V gene sequence: CDR1 KGHSH, CDR2 LQKENI. This CDR3 has 15 residues. The CDR3 loop is CASSPRSQGNEKLFF. For the CDR3, the DNA is TGTGCCAGCTCACCTCGGTCTCAAGGAAATGAAAAACTGTTTTTT.

In its sample, this clone was seen once. The chain links TRBV5-1 to TRBJ2-5; no clear D. The germline V and J ends were trimmed by 0 bases and 5 bases, with 17 bases remaining between them. This CDR3 has 16 residues. CDR1 SGHRS and CDR2 YFSETQ come from the germline V gene. Here the CDR3 DNA reads TGCGCCAGCAGCTTGGTCACGTTATGGGGTGACGAGACCCAGTACTTC. Translated, it gives CASSLVTLWGDETQYF.

This clone is termed medium-sized. The chain combines TRBV23-1 with TRBJ1-5; D call uncertain. TRBV23-1 falls under the ORF class, with uncertain function. This CDR3 has 14 amino acids. V gave up 6 bases and J gave up 6 bases, with 15 bases separating them. The CDR3, as DNA: TGCGCCAGCAGCCAAGATCTCCTTGGTCAGCCCCAGCATTTT. Translating gives CASSQDLLGQPQHF.

The sample holds a few counts of this clone. The rearrangement uses TRBV6-8 and TRBJ1-5; D gene uncertain. The CDR3 covers 15 residues. V lost 3 bases to trimming and J lost 0 bases, with 9 bases between them. Germline CDR1 MNHGY, CDR2 SAAAGT. In DNA, the CDR3 is TGTGCCAGCAGTTATCAAGCATATAGCAATCAGCCCCAGCATTTT. It translates to CASSYQAYSNQPQHF.

The sample holds a few counts of this clone. The rearrangement joins TRBV6-8 to TRBJ2-3; D call uncertain. Germline loops: CDR1 MNHGY, CDR2 SAAAGT. The CDR3 is made up of 12 amino acids. Trimming shortened V by 5 bases and J by 4 bases, and 7 bases separated the two germline ends. The CDR3 protein is CASSSRADTQYF. CDR3 sequence (DNA): TGTGCCAGCAGTAGTCGGGCAGATACGCAGTATTTT.

This clone was picked up a small number of times. V is TRBV11-3 and J is TRBJ2-2, with 9 bases fitting TRBD2. V lost 5 bases, J lost 7 bases, and 5 bases stayed unmatched. Germline V gene sequence: CDR1 SGHNT, CDR2 YENEEA. CDR3 length equals 14 residues. This CDR3 reads CASSRGLAVGELFF. The CDR3 DNA sequence: TGTGCCAGCAGCCGGGGACTAGCTGTCGGGGAGCTGTTTTTT.

The sample holds a few counts of this clone. The read comes to an end 1 residue before the CDR3 does, leaving the germline J gene to fill in the end. The chain uses TRBV10-3 and TRBJ1-1, with a tentative D call TRBD1 (5 bases). This CDR3 is built from 17 residues. Per the germline V gene, CDR1 is ENHRY and CDR2 is SYGVKD. Trimming left V 2 bases short and J 6 bases short, with 22 bases between. The CDR3 bases that were read are TGTGCCATCAGTGAGATATTAGTCGGCTTTGGGGGGGCTGAAGCTTTC. Amino acids: CAISEILVGFGGAEAF. The full CDR3 reads CAISEILVGFGGAEAFF.

In this sample, this clone turned up many times. The chain is built from TRBV11-3 and TRBJ1-2, with D tentatively TRBD1 (5 bases). This CDR3 contains 16 residues. The germline V gene has CDR1 SGHNT and CDR2 YENEEA. Trimming removed 2 bases from V and 0 bases from J, with 13 bases in between. CDR3 residues: CASSLIAGGTNYGYTF. As DNA, the CDR3 is TGTGCCAGCAGCTTAATTGCGGGGGGAACTAACTATGGCTACACCTTC.

This chain connects TRBV11-3 to TRBJ2-5; 8 positions agree with TRBD1. This CDR3 has 14 amino acids. V was pared by 5 bases and J by 3 bases, with 5 bases of the junction left unmatched. Looked up from germline, CDR1 is SGHNT and CDR2 is YENEEA. For the CDR3, the DNA is TGTGCCAGCAGCCCGTGGACAGGGAAAGAGACCCAGTACTTC. Protein sequence: CASSPWTGKETQYF.

This clone has a handful of counts. The V gene is TRBV6-8, the J gene TRBJ2-5; 10 bases are shared with TRBD2. V lost 10 bases, J lost 1 base, and 6 bases stayed unmatched. This CDR3 spans 14 amino acids. The germline V gene encodes CDR1 MNHGY and CDR2 SAAAGT. CDR3 region: CAISGGAGQETQYF. CDR3 DNA: TGTGCCATCAGCGGGGGGGCGGGCCAAGAGACCCAGTACTTC.

The chain carries TRBV18 and TRBJ1-5; 10 bases agree with TRBD1. J was trimmed by 7 bases and V by 4 bases; bases with no gene match: 7. The CDR3 consists of 15 residues. Germline CDR1 and CDR2: KGHSH and LQKENI. The CDR3 nucleotides are TGTGCCAGCTCACGGGACAGGGGCTCTGGGCAGCCCCAGCATTTT. Its protein product is CASSRDRGSGQPQHF.

This clone has just a few counts. This chain joins TRBV30 and TRBJ1-1; 7 positions agree with TRBD1. V shed 4 bases, J shed 0 bases, and the junction held 2 bases outside the gene matches. This CDR3 spans 13 amino acids. Germline CDR1 GTSNPN, CDR2 SVGIG (reference sequence). CDR3 amino acids: CAWKGQMNTEAFF. For the CDR3, the DNA is TGTGCCTGGAAGGGACAGATGAACACTGAAGCTTTCTTT.

This clone showed up just a few times. The chain recombines TRBV11-3 with TRBJ2-2, with 11 bases lining up with TRBD2. Germline V gene data show CDR1 as SGHNT and CDR2 as YENEEA. V lost 1 base and J lost 0; bases outside the gene matches: 4. CDR3 size: 18 residues. The CDR3 loop reads CASSLGLAGLANTGELFF. Here the CDR3 DNA reads TGTGCCAGCAGCTTAGGACTAGCGGGGCTCGCGAACACCGGGGAGCTGTTTTTT.

In its sample, this clone was seen once. The J gene is TRBJ1-1, the V gene TRBV12-5, with D hard to call. The CDR3 sequence is 11 residues long. Germline V CDR1 and CDR2: LGHNT, FRNRAP. CDR3 protein: CASTSSTEAFF. In nucleotides, the CDR3 is TGTGCCAGCACCAGTTCCACTGAAGCTTTCTTT.

The chain has TRBV25-1 and TRBJ2-1; D tentatively reads TRBD1 or TRBD2 (5 bases each). V was pared by 5 bases and J by 0 bases, with 11 bases between. This CDR3 is built from 15 residues. Germline CDR1 MGHDK, CDR2 SYGVNS. The CDR3: CASSWDGGSYNEQFF. The CDR3 coding sequence is TGTGCCAGCAGTTGGGACGGCGGCTCCTACAATGAGCAGTTCTTC.

The genes are TRBV18 and TRBJ2-5; D not resolved. The CDR3 spans 12 residues. V gave up 5 bases and J gave up 2 bases, with 6 bases separating them. Germline V gene lookup returns CDR1 KGHSH and CDR2 LQKENI. CDR3 region: CASSSNQETQYF. DNA for the CDR3: TGTGCCAGCTCATCGAATCAAGAGACCCAGTACTTC.